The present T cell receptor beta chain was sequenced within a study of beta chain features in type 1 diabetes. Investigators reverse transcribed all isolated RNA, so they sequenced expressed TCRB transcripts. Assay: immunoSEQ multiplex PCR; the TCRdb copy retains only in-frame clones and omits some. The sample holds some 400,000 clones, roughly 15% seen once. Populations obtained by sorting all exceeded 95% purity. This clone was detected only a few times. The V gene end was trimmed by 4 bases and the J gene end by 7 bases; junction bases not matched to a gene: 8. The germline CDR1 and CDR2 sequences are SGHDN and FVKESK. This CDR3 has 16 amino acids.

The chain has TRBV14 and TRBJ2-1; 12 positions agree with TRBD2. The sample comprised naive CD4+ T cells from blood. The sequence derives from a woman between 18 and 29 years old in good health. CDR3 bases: TGTGCCAGCAGCCCAACGACTAGCGGGAGTATGAATGAGCAGTTCTTC. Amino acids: CASSPTTSGSMNEQFF.